One and the same sample provided the 29 T cell receptor beta chains below, sequenced in a study of early stage breast cancer tumors. Sequenced by immunoSEQ multiplex PCR; TCRdb stores in-frame clones only, minus some. The repertoire has roughly 30,000 clones, approximately 80% of them found once; the top ten carry about 12%. Sequencing used blood. The receptors shown here come from a person aged 55 to 75 with breast cancer.

The chain has TRBV28 and TRBJ2-2; the match to TRBD1 covers 10 bases. The CDR3 sequence is 16 residues long. The trim removed 5 bases at V and 7 bases at J, leaving 10 bases unmatched. Germline-derived CDR1 and CDR2 are MDHEN and SYDVKM. CDR3 sequence reads: CASSPVGQGFGGELFF. DNA of the CDR3: TGTGCCAGCAGTCCCGTGGGACAGGGGTTCGGCGGGGAGCTGTTTTTT.

The rearrangement joins TRBV5-4 to TRBJ2-1; 9 positions agree with TRBD1. V was pared by 4 bases and J by 9 bases, with 8 bases of the junction left unmatched. Germline CDR1 is SGHNT and CDR2 is YYREEE (reference sequence). The CDR3 sequence is 14 residues long. In nucleotides, the CDR3 is TGTGCCAGCAGCCACCCGGGACAGGGTATTGAGCAGTTCTTC. It codes for CASSHPGQGIEQFF.

On this clone itself: The sample carries other DNA sequences with the same CDR3. The gene calls are TRBV7-9 and TRBJ2-3; TRBD1 agrees at 7 bases. Trimming at V came to 5 bases and at J to 4 bases, leaving 3 bases not matched to a gene. From germline, CDR1 is SEHNR and CDR2 FQNEAQ (reference sequence). CDR3 length: 13 residues. The CDR3 loop reads CASSPRGPDTQYF. In DNA, the CDR3 is TGTGCCAGCAGCCCTAGGGGGCCAGATACGCAGTATTTT.

The rearrangement uses TRBV4-3 and TRBJ2-5, with 11 bases fitting TRBD2. In germline, CDR1 is LGHNA, CDR2 YSLEER. The J segment lost 4 bases and the V segment lost 1 base, leaving 8 bases of the junction unmatched. The CDR3 has 17 residues. For the CDR3, the DNA is TGCGCCAGCAGCCAAGCTCGGGGACTAGCGGAAGGAGAGACCCAGTACTTC. It yields the protein CASSQARGLAEGETQYF.

The CDR3 DNA sequence: TGCGCCAGCATAATCCGGAAACGGGAAACCTACAATGAGCAGTTCTTC. It translates to CASIIRKRETYNEQFF. The chain carries TRBV23-1 and TRBJ2-1, with a tentative D call TRBD2 (5 bases). TRBV23-1 is sorted into the ORF group, with uncertain function. The V gene lost 7 bases and the J gene lost 2 bases, with 18 bases spanning the gap. This CDR3 comprises 16 residues.

This chain connects TRBV30 to TRBJ2-2, with 9 bases lining up with TRBD1. V lost 3 bases to trimming and J lost 7 bases; unmatched junction nucleotides: 12. CDR1 and CDR2 (germline): GTSNPN, SVGIG (reference sequence). This CDR3 is built from 16 residues. CDR3 nucleotide sequence: TGTGCCTGGAGGGGTTTAGGGACAGGGAAGTTCGGGGAGCTGTTTTTT. As protein: CAWRGLGTGKFGELFF.

As DNA, the CDR3 is TGTGCCAGCAATCCGGGACAGGGACCCTCTGGGGCCAACGTCCTGACTTTC. Its protein product is CASNPGQGPSGANVLTF. V usage is TRBV5-4 and J usage is TRBJ2-6; 9 bases agree with TRBD1. Trimming cost V 6 bases and J 0 bases; bases outside gene matches: 7. This CDR3 region has 17 residues. The germline V gene encodes CDR1 SGHNT and CDR2 YYREEE (reference sequence).

This chain joins TRBV7-2 and TRBJ2-4; maybe TRBD2 (5 bases). The V gene's germline CDR1 is SGHTA and CDR2 FQGNSA. There are 17 residues in the CDR3. Trimming shortened V by 3 bases and J by 1 base, and 16 bases separated the two germline ends. The CDR3 nucleotides read TGTGCCAGCAGCTTCGTCTTTGAGGGCCGGGCCAAAAACATTCAGTACTTC. It is translated as CASSFVFEGRAKNIQYF.

The V call is TRBV6-1, the J call TRBJ2-3, with TRBD2 as a possible D gene (6 bases). CDR3 length: 15 residues. CDR1 is MNHNS, CDR2 SASEGT, per germline. The germline V and J ends were trimmed by 5 bases and 6 bases, with 18 bases remaining between them. CDR3 nucleotides: TGTGCCAGCAGTCAAATGGTGGAGGGGAGGGATACGCAGTATTTT. Amino acid sequence: CASSQMVEGRDTQYF.

This CDR3 reads CASSGGGSLETQYF. In nucleotides, the CDR3 is TGTGCCAGCTCAGGAGGAGGCAGCCTAGAGACCCAGTACTTC. The J gene is TRBJ2-5, the V gene TRBV18; a possible D gene is TRBD2 (5 bases). CDR3 length equals 14 residues. Trimming cost V 5 bases and J 4 bases, with 14 bases left between them. CDR1 is KGHSH, CDR2 LQKENI, per germline.

V gene TRBV6-6 combines with J gene TRBJ2-5, with 10 bases matching TRBD2. Per germline, CDR1 MNHNY and CDR2 SVGAGI (reference sequence). This CDR3 spans 15 amino acids. The V and J ends lost 5 bases and 2 bases, in that order; junction bases with no gene match: 5. CDR3 coding DNA: TGTGCCAGCAGTCCTACTAGCGGGGCTCAAGAGACCCAGTACTTC. Translated: CASSPTSGAQETQYF.

J is TRBJ1-5 and V is TRBV19; D possibly corresponds to TRBD1 (5 bases). Trimming cost V 6 bases and J 2 bases, with 17 bases left between them. CDR1 and CDR2 from the germline V gene are LNHDA and SQIVND (reference sequence). The CDR3 loop spans 16 amino acids. The CDR3 sequence: CASSSPQGGGNQPQHF. The CDR3 nucleotides read TGTGCCAGTAGCTCCCCGCAGGGTGGGGGCAATCAGCCCCAGCATTTT.

A single count supports this clone. The chain uses TRBV19 and TRBJ1-2; 9 bases align to TRBD1. There are 16 residues in the CDR3. J gave up 3 bases and V 7 bases, and 12 bases lay outside the gene matches. Germline CDR1 reads LNHDA; CDR2 reads SQIVND (reference sequence). For the CDR3, the DNA is TGTGCCAGTATCTACCCCGGGACAGGGCCATACTATGGCTACACCTTC. Its protein product is CASIYPGTGPYYGYTF.

The chain is built from TRBV6-5 and TRBJ1-2, with 9 bases lining up with TRBD1. CDR3 length: 15 residues. From germline, CDR1 is MNHEY and CDR2 SVGAGI. V dropped 2 bases and J dropped 7; count of bases not matched to a gene: 8. CDR3 sequence (DNA): TGTGCCAGCAGTTACACAGGGGGCAAGTCCGGTGGCTACACCTTC. It encodes CASSYTGGKSGGYTF.

The chain employs TRBV30 and TRBJ2-7, with D possibly being TRBD2 (5 bases). CDR1 GTSNPN and CDR2 SVGIG come from the germline V gene (reference sequence). The V and J ends lost 0 bases and 6 bases respectively, with 15 bases between them. The CDR3 covers 14 residues. The DNA of the CDR3 is TGTGCCTGGAGTGTATTGATCGGGATGAGCGAGCAGTACTTC. This sequence encodes CAWSVLIGMSEQYF.

V usage is TRBV9 and J usage is TRBJ1-1; tentatively, D is TRBD1 (5 bases). This CDR3 has 15 amino acids. Trimming cost V 4 bases and J 0 bases, with 13 bases left between them. Germline V gene lookup returns CDR1 SGDLS and CDR2 YYNGEE. CDR3 DNA: TGTGCCAGCAGCCCTAGCGGGGGGGTGAACACTGAAGCTTTCTTT. Translation: CASSPSGGVNTEAFF.

V usage is TRBV4-1 and J usage is TRBJ2-3, with a weak D call TRBD2 (6 bases). This CDR3 region has 15 residues. Germline assignment: CDR1 MGHRA and CDR2 YSYEKL. Trimming pared 1 base from V and 3 bases from J, leaving 11 bases between. CDR3 region: CASSQGGGQTDTQYF. The DNA of the CDR3 is TGCGCCAGCAGCCAAGGAGGAGGGCAAACAGATACGCAGTATTTT.

This chain uses TRBV28 with TRBJ2-7, with 7 bases lining up with TRBD1. The germline V gene encodes CDR1 MDHEN and CDR2 SYDVKM. The CDR3 sequence is 14 residues long. The ends lost 6 bases at V and 6 bases at J; junction bases unmatched: 11. Written as DNA, the CDR3 is TGTGCCAGCAGGGCAGGGACAGAGGGAAGCGAGCAGTACTTC. Its protein is CASRAGTEGSEQYF.

The V and J genes are TRBV12-5 and TRBJ2-6; D perhaps matches TRBD1 (5 bases). Per the germline V gene, CDR1 is LGHNT and CDR2 is FRNRAP. This CDR3 region has 13 residues. Trimming left V 11 bases short and J 1 base short, with 9 bases between. The CDR3 loop is CAPRVSGANVLTF. Written as DNA, the CDR3 is TGTGCTCCCAGGGTTTCTGGGGCCAACGTCCTGACTTTC.

The genes are TRBV9 and TRBJ2-5, with a tentative D call TRBD2 (5 bases). Germline CDR1 SGDLS, CDR2 YYNGEE. Trimming pared 2 bases from V and 4 bases from J, leaving 15 bases between. This CDR3 is 15 amino acids long. CDR3 coding DNA: TGTGCCAGCAGCGTGGGTTCTAGCATAGTAGAGACCCAGTACTTC. Translation: CASSVGSSIVETQYF.

This clone showed up just a few times. DNA for the CDR3: TGCAGCGTTGGGTCAGGGAAGGGTGGCTACACCTTC. This translates into CSVGSGKGGYTF. J is TRBJ1-2 and V is TRBV29-1, with a possible D match to TRBD1 (5 bases). The CDR3 extends over 12 amino acids. Trimming removed 4 bases from V and 7 bases from J, with 13 bases in between. In germline, CDR1 is SQVTM, CDR2 ANQGSEA.

This clone was seen only a few times. This rearrangement joins TRBV7-2 to TRBJ1-1; D is ambiguous. Germline CDR1 and CDR2: SGHTA and FQGNSA. The V end lost 1 base, the J end lost 4 bases, and 10 bases lay between the germline ends. CDR3 length: 14 residues. Here the CDR3 DNA reads TGTGCCAGCAGCTTAGGTGTGGTCGGCACTGAAGCTTTCTTT. It codes for CASSLGVVGTEAFF.

The V call is TRBV4-3, the J call TRBJ2-1, with 10 bases fitting TRBD2. Germline V gene data show CDR1 as LGHNA and CDR2 as YSLEER. This CDR3 comprises 17 residues. Losses at the gene ends were 4 bases for V and 6 bases for J; bases not matched to a gene: 12. CDR3 residues: CASSPTGGTSGTNEQFF. CDR3 coding DNA: TGCGCCAGCAGCCCCACGGGGGGAACTAGCGGGACCAATGAGCAGTTCTTC.

The chain couples TRBV28 to TRBJ2-7, with TRBD1 matching over 12 bases. Germline CDR1 and CDR2: MDHEN and SYDVKM. Trimming took 10 bases from V and 6 from J; bases not matched to a gene: 7. There are 13 residues in the CDR3. CDR3 loop: CATTGQGAREQYF. The CDR3 DNA reads as TGTGCCACCACGGGACAGGGGGCGCGCGAGCAGTACTTC.

The chain links TRBV7-2 to TRBJ2-2; TRBD1 agrees at 7 bases. Trimming removed 2 bases from V and 5 bases from J; junction bases left unmatched: 8. From germline, CDR1 is SGHTA and CDR2 FQGNSA. The CDR3 is 16 amino acids. CDR3 region: CASSLRGGEKTGELFF. The CDR3 nucleotides read TGTGCCAGCAGCTTAAGAGGGGGCGAGAAGACCGGGGAGCTGTTTTTT.

V usage is TRBV5-6 and J usage is TRBJ1-2, with a possible D match to TRBD1 (5 bases). CDR1 and CDR2 (germline): SGHDT, YYEEEE. The CDR3 spans 15 residues. With 3 bases removed from V and 4 bases from J, the gap between germline ends came to 16 bases. In DNA, the CDR3 is TGTGCCAGCAGCTCCCGCGGGGGTTTTGTCTATGGCTACACCTTC. Translation gives CASSSRGGFVYGYTF. The whole variable domain, remainder taken from reference TRBV5-6 and TRBJ1-2, is DAGVTQSPTHLIKTRGQQVTLRCSPKSGHDTVSWYQQALGQGPQFIFQYYEEEERQRGNFPDRFSGHQFPNYSSELNVNALLLGDSALYLCASSSRGGFVYGYTFGSGTRLTVV.

The chain joins TRBV7-9 to TRBJ2-2, with D maybe TRBD2 (5 bases). With 9 bases removed from V and 3 bases from J, the gap between germline ends came to 5 bases. CDR1 and CDR2 from the germline V gene are SEHNR and FQNEAQ (reference sequence). This CDR3 contains 11 residues. The CDR3 coding sequence is TGTGCCAGGGAGGACACCGGGGAGCTGTTTTTT. Translated: CAREDTGELFF.

This chain uses TRBV5-6 with TRBJ2-5; the D gene is possibly TRBD2 (6 bases). V lost 4 bases and J lost 5, with 24 bases in between. This CDR3 has 17 amino acids. The germline CDR1 and CDR2 sequences are SGHDT and YYEEEE. CDR3: CASSLWWKEGVGETQYF. DNA of the CDR3: TGTGCCAGCAGCCTTTGGTGGAAGGAGGGAGTGGGGGAGACCCAGTACTTC.

The rearrangement joins TRBV5-6 to TRBJ2-1; 7 nucleotides match TRBD2. The CDR3 has 14 amino acids. Germline CDR1 reads SGHDT; CDR2 reads YYEEEE. The V segment lost 4 bases and the J segment 5 bases; nucleotides outside the gene matches: 6. This chain's CDR3 is CASSIRGVNNEQFF. CDR3 nucleotide sequence: TGTGCCAGCAGCATCCGGGGGGTGAACAATGAGCAGTTCTTC.